This passage covers 26 T cell receptor beta chains from one sample sequenced in a study of cytomegalovirus exposure and HLA in healthy donors. The study ran its PCR with 60 Vbeta and 13 Jbeta primers. The protocol was immunoSEQ multiplex PCR, while the TCRdb copy is restricted to in-frame clones and leaves out a portion. The table records some 150,000 clones, 79% of them present only once. Sequencing used PBMCs. The receptors come from a male donor in good health and CMV-seronegative.

This clone showed up just a few times. The chain couples TRBV10-3 to TRBJ2-7; no clear D gene. The CDR3 has 14 residues. Trimming pared 0 bases from V and 6 bases from J, leaving 12 bases between. CDR1 and CDR2 (germline): ENHRY, SYGVKD. The chain's CDR3 is CAISESVGFPEQYF. The CDR3 DNA is TGTGCCATCAGTGAGTCGGTCGGGTTTCCCGAGCAGTACTTC.

This clone was seen only once. This chain links TRBV2 with TRBJ1-3; no definite D call. Trimming shortened V by 6 bases and J by 0 bases, and 12 bases separated the two germline ends. The CDR3 has 15 amino acids. CDR1 SNHLY and CDR2 FYNNEI come from the germline V gene. The CDR3 spells CASSLEMSSGNTIYF. DNA of the CDR3: TGTGCCAGCAGCCTAGAGATGAGCTCTGGAAACACCATATATTTT.

V usage is TRBV12-5 and J usage is TRBJ1-3; D gene ambiguous. V lost 5 bases and J 3 bases, leaving 8 bases between the germline ends. This CDR3 has 13 residues. Germline CDR1 and CDR2: LGHNT and FRNRAP. The CDR3, as DNA: TGTGCTAGTGGTGCGGGGTTTGGAAACACCATATATTTT. It translates to CASGAGFGNTIYF.

The chain couples TRBV9 to TRBJ2-5; the match to TRBD2 covers 16 bases. V lost 3 bases to trimming and J lost 4 bases; unmatched junction nucleotides: 6. Germline V gene sequence: CDR1 SGDLS, CDR2 YYNGEE. The CDR3 is 17 amino acids. In nucleotides, the CDR3 is TGTGCCAGCAGCGAAGGGACTAGCGGGGGGGTGGGAGAGACCCAGTACTTC. It yields the protein CASSEGTSGGVGETQYF.

This clone was seen once. V usage is TRBV4-3 and J usage is TRBJ2-1; TRBD1 matches at 10 bases. The CDR3 sequence is 15 residues long. V dropped 1 base and J dropped 4; count of bases not matched to a gene: 1. Per germline, CDR1 LGHNA and CDR2 YSLEER. CDR3 sequence: CASSQGTGGYNEQFF. CDR3 sequence (DNA): TGCGCCAGCAGCCAAGGGACAGGGGGTTACAATGAGCAGTTCTTC.

The chain links TRBV6-6 to TRBJ2-1; D remains ambiguous. Germline V gene data show CDR1 as MNHNY and CDR2 as SVGAGI (reference sequence). This CDR3 region has 12 residues. Trimming pared 3 bases from V and 10 bases from J, leaving 10 bases between. The CDR3 loop is CASSYFRGEQFF. As DNA, the CDR3 is TGTGCCAGCAGTTATTTCAGAGGAGAGCAGTTCTTC.

The V call is TRBV7-8, the J call TRBJ1-1, with D tentatively TRBD1 (5 bases). V dropped 1 base and J dropped 8 bases, with 14 bases sitting between them. Germline CDR1 is SGHVS and CDR2 is FQNEAQ. This CDR3 is built from 14 residues. In DNA form, the CDR3 reads TGTGCCAGCAGCTTAGGGGGGGAGACCGTGGAAGCTTTCTTT. This encodes CASSLGGETVEAFF.

The rearrangement joins TRBV7-9 to TRBJ2-1, with D maybe TRBD2 (7 bases). V gave up 8 bases and J gave up 5 bases, with 10 bases separating them. The CDR3 is made up of 12 amino acids. Germline V CDR1 and CDR2: SEHNR, FQNEAQ (reference sequence). Here the CDR3 DNA reads TGTGCCAGCGGGGGGGCGCACAATGAGCAGTTCTTC. Translated, it gives CASGGAHNEQFF.

The V call is TRBV7-3, the J call TRBJ2-1; the D gene is possibly TRBD2 (7 bases). Germline CDR1 SGHTA, CDR2 FQGTGA. This CDR3 contains 16 residues. The V end was cut by 5 bases, the J end by 4 bases, with 18 bases between. The CDR3 here is CASSIPEGGGYNEQFF. CDR3 bases: TGTGCCAGCAGCATACCGGAGGGGGGGGGATACAATGAGCAGTTCTTC.

J is TRBJ2-7 and V is TRBV7-2, with TRBD2 identical over 12 bases. V lost 5 bases and J lost 1; bases outside the gene matches: 3. Germline loops: CDR1 SGHTA, CDR2 FQGNSA. This CDR3 is 15 amino acids long. CDR3 DNA: TGTGCCAGCAGCCAACTAGCGGGGGGATCCTACGAGCAGTACTTC. This gives the protein CASSQLAGGSYEQYF. The variable domain in full, with the rest retrieved from reference TRBV7-2 and TRBJ2-7, is GAGVSQSPSNKVTEKGKDVELRCDPISGHTALYWYRQSLGQGLEFLIYFQGNSAPDKSGLPSDRFSAERTGGSVSTLTIQRTQQEDSAVYLCASSQLAGGSYEQYFGPGTRLTVT.

The chain carries TRBV4-1 and TRBJ2-5, with 10 bases lining up with TRBD2. The CDR3 loop spans 17 amino acids. After removal of 4 bases from V and 3 bases from J, the junction contained 11 bases not matched to a gene. Germline V gene lookup returns CDR1 MGHRA and CDR2 YSYEKL. The CDR3 region is CASSPFLLAGEEETQYF. As DNA, the CDR3 is TGCGCCAGCAGCCCCTTCCTGCTAGCGGGGGAGGAAGAGACCCAGTACTTC.

V usage is TRBV4-1 and J usage is TRBJ1-2; a weak D match, TRBD1 (5 bases). With 3 bases removed from V and 8 bases from J, the gap between germline ends came to 19 bases. Germline V gene lookup returns CDR1 MGHRA and CDR2 YSYEKL. The length of the CDR3 is 15 residues. CDR3: CASSHELRAPEGYTF. The CDR3 region has the DNA TGCGCCAGCAGCCACGAGCTCAGGGCCCCGGAGGGCTACACCTTC.

This clone was found once. V and J are TRBV30 and TRBJ1-3; TRBD1 agrees at 7 bases. V trimming: 4 bases; J trimming: 0 bases; junction bases outside the gene matches: 9. Germline V lookup: CDR1 GTSNPN, CDR2 SVGIG (reference sequence). This CDR3 is 16 amino acids long. The CDR3 reads CAWTTKDRSSGNTIYF. CDR3 coding DNA: TGTGCCTGGACTACAAAGGACAGGTCCTCTGGAAACACCATATATTTT. Supplemented by reference TRBV30 and TRBJ1-3, the full variable domain reads SQTIHQWPATLVQPVGSPLSLECTVEGTSNPNLYWYRQAAGRGLQLLFYSVGIGQISSEVPQNLSASRPQDRQFILSSKKLLLSDSGFYLCAWTTKDRSSGNTIYFGEGSWLTVV.

The chain is built from TRBV19 and TRBJ2-1; TRBD1 aligns across 9 bases. The CDR3 runs 15 residues. CDR1 and CDR2 from the germline V gene are LNHDA and SQIVND (reference sequence). V trimming: 1 base; J trimming: 9 bases; junction bases outside the gene matches: 7. CDR3 coding DNA: TGTGCCAGTAGTATAGGAAACAGGGGGCGGGGTGAGCAGTTCTTC. This translates into CASSIGNRGRGEQFF.

The chain uses TRBV9 and TRBJ2-7, with D possibly matching TRBD2 (6 bases). There are 14 residues in the CDR3. Germline V gene lookup returns CDR1 SGDLS and CDR2 YYNGEE. Trimming removed 0 bases at V and 1 base at J, with 8 bases between. CDR3 region: CASSVGTTSYEQYF. Written as DNA, the CDR3 is TGTGCCAGCAGCGTAGGGACTACGTCCTACGAGCAGTACTTC.

The chain recombines TRBV7-2 with TRBJ2-7; 7 bases line up with TRBD2. The V segment lost 5 bases and the J segment 0 bases; nucleotides outside the gene matches: 7. CDR3 length: 15 amino acids. Germline assignment: CDR1 SGHTA and CDR2 FQGNSA. In DNA, the CDR3 is TGTGCCAGCAGCCAAACGGCGGGGGACTCCTACGAGCAGTACTTC. This translates into CASSQTAGDSYEQYF. Looking up the rest from reference TRBV7-2 and TRBJ2-7 gives the full variable domain: GAGVSQSPSNKVTEKGKDVELRCDPISGHTALYWYRQSLGQGLEFLIYFQGNSAPDKSGLPSDRFSAERTGGSVSTLTIQRTQQEDSAVYLCASSQTAGDSYEQYFGPGTRLTVT.

The rearrangement joins TRBV7-9 to TRBJ2-5; 10 positions match TRBD2. This CDR3 has 15 residues. The trim removed 5 bases at V and 4 bases at J, leaving 7 bases unmatched. Germline CDR1 SEHNR, CDR2 FQNEAQ (reference sequence). CDR3 in DNA: TGTGCCAGCAGCCTCGCTAGCGGGGGTGGAGAGACCCAGTACTTC. Its protein is CASSLASGGGETQYF.

This clone was recorded once. The chain combines TRBV7-9 with TRBJ2-7, with D tentatively TRBD1 (5 bases). Germline lookup yields CDR1 SEHNR and CDR2 FQNEAQ (reference sequence). V was clipped by 5 bases and J by 6 bases, with 8 bases between them. The CDR3 extends over 11 amino acids. CDR3 in DNA: TGTGCCAGCAGCACTACAGGCGAGCAGTACTTC. It translates to CASSTTGEQYF. The full variable domain, rest sourced from reference TRBV7-9 and TRBJ2-7, is DTGVSQNPRHKITKRGQNVTFRCDPISEHNRLYWYRQTLGQGPEFLTYFQNEAQLEKSRLLSDRFSAERPKGSFSTLEIQRTEQGDSAMYLCASSTTGEQYFGPGTRLTVT.

This clone was seen once. The J gene is TRBJ2-7, the V gene TRBV30, with TRBD1 matching over 8 bases. The CDR3 contains 14 residues. The junction had 4 bases not matched to a gene; V was cut back by 1 base and J by 2 bases. Per the germline V gene, CDR1 is GTSNPN and CDR2 is SVGIG (reference sequence). CDR3 coding DNA: TGTGCCTGGAGTGGGACAGGGACCCCCTACGAGCAGTACTTC. This sequence encodes CAWSGTGTPYEQYF.

This clone was seen once. The chain is built from TRBV20-1 and TRBJ2-7, with 7 bases lining up with TRBD1. The junction had 4 bases not matched to a gene; V was cut back by 6 bases and J by 5 bases. Germline V gene sequence: CDR1 DFQATT, CDR2 SNEGSKA (reference sequence). The CDR3 is 11 amino acids. The CDR3 bases are TGCAGTGCCAAGCAGGGGGACGAGCAGTACTTC. This codes for CSAKQGDEQYF.

This CDR3 is CASKRQGLNTGELFF. The DNA of the CDR3 is TGTGCCAGCAAGAGACAGGGGCTGAACACCGGGGAGCTGTTTTTT. This chain uses TRBV7-2 with TRBJ2-2; 8 bases fit TRBD1. CDR3 length: 15 residues. V lost 7 bases to trimming and J lost 1 base; unmatched junction nucleotides: 5. CDR1 is SGHTA, CDR2 FQGNSA, per germline.

The rearrangement links TRBV7-9 to TRBJ2-1; 7 bases are shared with TRBD1. CDR1 and CDR2 from the germline V gene are SEHNR and FQNEAQ (reference sequence). The CDR3 is made up of 17 amino acids. The V gene end was trimmed by 3 bases and the J gene end by 3 bases; junction bases not matched to a gene: 11. In nucleotides, the CDR3 is TGTGCCAGCAGCTTTGGTGTCGGGACAGTTTTCTACAATGAGCAGTTCTTC. It yields the protein CASSFGVGTVFYNEQFF.

This chain links TRBV4-3 with TRBJ1-4; 9 bases align to TRBD1. CDR1 LGHNA and CDR2 YSLEER come from the germline V gene. The CDR3 loop spans 17 amino acids. The V and J ends lost 4 bases and 3 bases, in that order; junction bases with no gene match: 9. DNA for the CDR3: TGCGCCAGCAGCCCCCGACAGGGGGATATTTCTAATGAAAAACTGTTTTTT. Protein: CASSPRQGDISNEKLFF.

The chain couples TRBV7-9 to TRBJ2-5; maybe TRBD2 (6 bases). The V gene's germline CDR1 is SEHNR and CDR2 FQNEAQ (reference sequence). CDR3 length: 13 residues. Trimming removed 1 base at V and 10 bases at J, with 13 bases between. This CDR3 reads CASSLVPRGNQYF. The DNA for the CDR3 is TGTGCCAGCAGCTTAGTACCCCGGGGGAACCAGTACTTC.

This clone was observed once. The rearrangement joins TRBV7-3 to TRBJ2-3; 9 bases are a match to TRBD2. This CDR3 region has 16 residues. The germline gives CDR1 SGHTA, CDR2 FQGTGA. The junction had 5 bases not matched to a gene; V was cut back by 1 base and J by 3 bases. The CDR3: CASSLNRAGGTDTQYF. The CDR3 coding sequence is TGTGCCAGCAGCTTAAACCGCGCGGGGGGGACAGATACGCAGTATTTT.

The chain combines TRBV6-6 with TRBJ2-3, with 10 nucleotides matching TRBD2. Trimming cost V 10 bases and J 6 bases; bases outside gene matches: 13. This CDR3 has 15 residues. Germline assignment: CDR1 MNHNY and CDR2 SVGAGI (reference sequence). The CDR3 region is CATLRSGGARDTQYF. DNA of the CDR3: TGTGCCACCCTCAGAAGCGGGGGGGCCAGGGATACGCAGTATTTT.